This is a list of T cell receptor beta chains from one sample in a study of regulatory T cells in long-lasting Graves disease. TCRdb called the multiplex PCR reads again in MiXCR, with one record for every CDR3 protein. Among 300,000 to 400,000 distinct CDR3 sequences listed, 18% were seen once. The material was peripheral blood mononuclear cells (PBMCs), obtained at new diagnosis, from a patient treated with antithyroid drugs. These receptors were obtained from a female donor with Graves disease. Both conserved end residues are trimmed from each CDR3. Rows may omit the clone size; those that give it use once, few, many or a size class.

clone size,V gene,CDR3 protein
many,TRBV6-1,ASTRTGDSPLH
many,TRBV27,ASSLGALGTQY
many,TRBV6-1,ASTETLSGANVLT
few,TRBV6-2/TRBV6-3,ASSEAPWASGRDTQY
many,TRBV9,ASSVSGGVGTDTQY
many,TRBV6-1,ASPSDRGVFGYT
many,TRBV2,ASMQGAGETQY
many,TRBV2,ASRAGGPNEQF
many,TRBV28,ASSSPPRYT
many,TRBV27,ASSLTPIQGANSPLH
many,TRBV25-1,ASSDRGGVNYGYT
few,TRBV27,AGSPYMNTEAF
many,TRBV27,ASSSWGGTEAF
once,TRBV7-2,ANSIGQIQETQY
many,TRBV29-1,SARVGSYEQY
few,TRBV5-1,ASSLQARYEQY
NA,TRBV6-2/TRBV6-3,ASSYSRQGTTEAF
few,TRBV10-3,AIRIRGGTGELF
once,TRBV5-1,ASSLRSQRNTGELF
NA,TRBV6-4,ASSPTRQGPSYNEQF
few,TRBV7-9,ASSLGQGVVLT
many,TRBV19,ASLGQGGEQY
many,TRBV20-1,SAEAALAGAGSTDTQY
few,TRBV20-1,SARYSVSAYNEQF
many,TRBV28,ASSLLRGGSGILMAKNIQY
many,TRBV7-6,ASSHPYSTTNEKLF
many,TRBV11-2,ASSLATGEQY
few,TRBV5-8,ASSTKVDYGYT
many,TRBV7-9,ASSFGVDTQY
many,TRBV3-1,ASSQETDLDEQY
many,TRBV11-3,ASSPRGAKNIQY
many,TRBV12-3/TRBV12-4,ASTGSSRAGEQF
NA,TRBV11-2,ASSRISRQGPGDTQY
many,TRBV19,ASTRDFVSDTQY
many,TRBV20-1,SASKQQGYNEQF
few,TRBV28,ASRGGSWGYSNQPQH
once,TRBV5-1,ASRPGQGAPIGYT
few,TRBV12-3/TRBV12-4,ASSSRTGGGEQY
few,TRBV20-1,SGQTRNSYEQY
NA,TRBV19,ASSRGGPTRSYEQY
NA,TRBV6-5,ASSYSSGTGINTGELF
many,TRBV28,ASSILGREETQY
many,TRBV5-6,ASSLVTGLGYNEQF
many,TRBV20-1,SARRHGSPLH
many,TRBV27,ASKGLSTDTQY
many,TRBV11-2,ASSSLPGTGYEETQY
many,TRBV6-4,ASSDSGGSGTDTQY
many,TRBV28,TSHSGRVPLTDTQY
few,TRBV10-1,ASSEGQGLGNTGELF
many,TRBV12-3/TRBV12-4,ASSPNLRGTSGVYNEQF
few,TRBV9,ASSVWGTSSYNEQF
many,TRBV6-1,ASSPGRNTDTQY
many,TRBV12-3/TRBV12-4,ASSFLRDEQF
NA,TRBV3-1,ASSQQQGHEQY
many,TRBV12-3/TRBV12-4,ASSFEGWNQPQH
many,TRBV7-9,ASSLEGQDHYGYT
many,TRBV5-5,ASSLLGEVYEQY